Following are 19 T cell receptor beta chains from one sample sequenced in a study of cytomegalovirus exposure and HLA in healthy donors. This table comes from immunoSEQ multiplex PCR, and its TCRdb copy is limited to in-frame clones, with some not included. The table shows roughly 270,000 clones, with more than 75% occurring only once. Sequenced material: PBMCs. All receptors derive from a woman aged 18-29 years in good health and CMV-seronegative.

The chain links TRBV19 to TRBJ1-5; D uncertain. Germline CDR1 reads LNHDA; CDR2 reads SQIVND (reference sequence). This CDR3 has 15 amino acids. Trimming pared 4 bases from V and 4 bases from J, leaving 14 bases between. The CDR3 DNA reads TGTGCCAGTAGTACCCAAAGACATAGTAATCAGCCCCAGCATTTT. This gives the protein CASSTQRHSNQPQHF.

The rearrangement uses TRBV6-6 and TRBJ2-7, with D maybe TRBD1 (5 bases). Germline V gene sequence: CDR1 MNHNY, CDR2 SVGAGI (reference sequence). V shed 2 bases and J shed 2 bases, with 7 bases lying between them. The CDR3 contains 13 residues. The CDR3 DNA is TGTGCCAGCAGTTACGACAGAACCTACGAGCAGTACTTC. Translating gives CASSYDRTYEQYF.

This chain uses TRBV19 with TRBJ1-5; D is unclear. Germline CDR1 is LNHDA and CDR2 is SQIVND (reference sequence). CDR3 length: 15 amino acids. V lost 5 bases and J lost 2, with 13 bases in between. CDR3 DNA sequence: TGTGCCAGTAGTCGAGGGAAGGGAGGCAATCAGCCCCAGCATTTT. As protein: CASSRGKGGNQPQHF.

V is TRBV9 and J is TRBJ2-1; D possibly corresponds to TRBD1 (6 bases). V dropped 3 bases and J dropped 2 bases, with 12 bases sitting between them. The CDR3 contains 15 residues. Germline assignment: CDR1 SGDLS and CDR2 YYNGEE. The CDR3 nucleotides are TGTGCCAGCAGCGCAACCGGGACAACCTACAATGAGCAGTTCTTC. Amino acid sequence: CASSATGTTYNEQFF. Complete variable domain (other parts from reference TRBV9 and TRBJ2-1): DSGVTQTPKHLITATGQRVTLRCSPRSGDLSVYWYQQSLDQGLQFLIQYYNGEERAKGNILERFSAQQFPDLHSELNLSSLELGDSALYFCASSATGTTYNEQFFGPGTRLTVL.

The genes are TRBV28 and TRBJ2-7; a possible D gene is TRBD2 (8 bases). The V gene's germline CDR1 is MDHEN and CDR2 SYDVKM. The CDR3 runs 17 residues. V lost 5 bases and J 7 bases, leaving 27 bases between the germline ends. CDR3: CASSPDRVWTSRSEQYF. CDR3 bases: TGTGCCAGCAGTCCCGACAGGGTGTGGACTAGCCGGAGTGAGCAGTACTTC.

The rearrangement uses TRBV6-5 and TRBJ1-1, with 7 bases identical to TRBD1. The V segment lost 7 bases and the J segment 1 base; nucleotides outside the gene matches: 9. Germline V gives CDR1 MNHEY, CDR2 SVGAGI. The CDR3 has 15 amino acids. CDR3 in amino acids: CASNQRGLQNTEAFF. The CDR3 DNA sequence: TGTGCCAGCAACCAAAGGGGGCTACAGAACACTGAAGCTTTCTTT.

This sequence joins TRBV28 and TRBJ2-3, with TRBD1 matching 9 bases. The CDR3 runs to 15 residues. V shed 5 bases and J 5 bases; nucleotides not matched to a gene: 8. Germline CDR1 is MDHEN and CDR2 is SYDVKM. CDR3 in DNA: TGTGCCAGCAGTGTCCCACAGGGGGCAGGAGATACGCAGTATTTT. Its translation: CASSVPQGAGDTQYF.

The chain employs TRBV19 and TRBJ1-1; 8 bases line up with TRBD1. The CDR3 runs to 15 residues. CDR1 is LNHDA and CDR2 is SQIVND in the germline V gene (reference sequence). V lost 3 bases, J lost 5 bases, and 8 bases stayed unmatched. CDR3 DNA: TGTGCCAGTAGTATCTTCGACAGGGGTCTGACTGAAGCTTTCTTT. This translates into CASSIFDRGLTEAFF.

The rearrangement joins TRBV5-6 to TRBJ1-1, with no clear D. CDR3 length: 11 residues. V lost 1 base and J 7 bases, leaving 5 bases between the germline ends. The germline gives CDR1 SGHDT, CDR2 YYEEEE. The CDR3 nucleotides are TGTGCCAGCAGCTTGACAGATGAAGCTTTCTTT. This codes for CASSLTDEAFF.

This clone was observed once. V and J are TRBV28 and TRBJ2-4; 9 bases are shared with TRBD1. The germline V gene encodes CDR1 MDHEN and CDR2 SYDVKM. The ends lost 6 bases at V and 5 bases at J; junction bases unmatched: 8. This CDR3 has 15 residues. The CDR3, as DNA: TGTGCCAGCAGATCGGACAGGGGAAGCCAAAACATTCAGTACTTC. It encodes CASRSDRGSQNIQYF.

The chain is built from TRBV7-3 and TRBJ2-7; TRBD1 is a possible D gene (5 bases). V was clipped by 5 bases and J by 4 bases, with 12 bases between them. The CDR3 contains 13 residues. The germline V gene has CDR1 SGHTA and CDR2 FQGTGA. CDR3 in amino acids: CASSPTAGYEQYF. CDR3 bases: TGTGCCAGCAGCCCGACGGCAGGGTACGAGCAGTACTTC.

In the case of this clone: The sample has other DNA sequences that encode this CDR3 too. This sequence joins TRBV2 and TRBJ1-1, with D perhaps matching TRBD1 (6 bases). With 6 bases removed from V and 1 base from J, the gap between germline ends came to 9 bases. The length of the CDR3 is 13 residues. Germline CDR1 and CDR2: SNHLY and FYNNEI. The DNA for the CDR3 is TGTGCCAGCAGGGACAGAGAGAACACTGAAGCTTTCTTT. Translating it yields CASRDRENTEAFF.

This clone was found once. The chain recombines TRBV7-8 with TRBJ2-1; 9 bases are a match to TRBD2. The CDR3 consists of 16 residues. Germline V gives CDR1 SGHVS, CDR2 FQNEAQ. V was clipped by 7 bases and J by 3 bases; unmatched bases: 10. The CDR3 sequence is CASTERGTSFYNEQFF. For the CDR3, the DNA is TGTGCCAGCACCGAGAGAGGGACTAGCTTCTACAATGAGCAGTTCTTC. The entire variable domain, with the rest obtained from reference TRBV7-8 and TRBJ2-1, is as follows: GAGVSQSPRYKVAKRGQDVALRCDPISGHVSLFWYQQALGQGPEFLTYFQNEAQLDKSGLPSDRFFAERPEGSVSTLKIQRTQQEDSAVYLCASTERGTSFYNEQFFGPGTRLTVL.

This chain uses TRBV19 with TRBJ2-7, with a tentative D call TRBD1 (6 bases). This CDR3 contains 15 residues. Trimming took 6 bases from V and 2 from J, leaving 17 bases between them. Germline CDR1 LNHDA, CDR2 SQIVND (reference sequence). CDR3 nucleotide sequence: TGTGCCAGTAGCGAGACAGGAATAATGACCTACGAGCAGTACTTC. Amino acid sequence: CASSETGIMTYEQYF.

The chain carries TRBV10-1 and TRBJ2-5, with a possible D match to TRBD1 (6 bases). Germline-derived CDR1 and CDR2 are WNHNN and SYGVQD (reference sequence). Trimming took 0 bases from V and 2 from J, leaving 13 bases between them. This CDR3 comprises 16 residues. The CDR3 DNA reads as TGCGCCAGCAGTGAGTCAGGGGGTAATCCACAAGAGACCCAGTACTTC. It is translated as CASSESGGNPQETQYF.

The rearrangement joins TRBV16 to TRBJ1-1; the D is unclear. CDR1 is KGHSY, CDR2 FQNENV, per germline. The CDR3 is 14 amino acids. V was pared by 0 bases and J by 3 bases, with 8 bases between. CDR3 sequence reads: CASSQSRPHTEAFF. As DNA, the CDR3 is TGTGCCAGCAGCCAATCCCGTCCCCACACTGAAGCTTTCTTT.

The chain is built from TRBV10-3 and TRBJ2-7, with TRBD1 identical over 8 bases. The CDR3 has 17 residues. Germline values: CDR1 ENHRY, CDR2 SYGVKD. The V and J ends lost 3 bases and 3 bases, in that order; junction bases with no gene match: 13. The CDR3 region is CAISESLGTGRHYEQYF. CDR3 nucleotide sequence: TGTGCCATCAGTGAATCCCTAGGGACAGGACGACACTACGAGCAGTACTTC.

The chain couples TRBV19 to TRBJ2-7, with no clear D. The CDR3 has 11 amino acids. CDR1 LNHDA and CDR2 SQIVND come from the germline V gene (reference sequence). The V gene lost 4 bases and the J gene lost 2 bases, with 3 bases spanning the gap. CDR3 sequence: CASSKPYEQYF. The CDR3 DNA is TGTGCCAGTAGTAAGCCCTACGAGCAGTACTTC.

The CDR3 here is CASSPDEGNIQYF. CDR3 sequence (DNA): TGTGCCAGCAGCCCGGATGAGGGAAACATTCAGTACTTC. This sequence joins TRBV9 and TRBJ2-4, with D possibly matching TRBD2 (5 bases). Looked up from germline, CDR1 is SGDLS and CDR2 is YYNGEE. The CDR3 length is 13 residues. Trimming removed 4 bases from V and 6 bases from J, with 11 bases in between.